The rows below give T cell receptor beta chains drawn from one sample of a study of cytotoxic CD8 clonotypes in ibrutinib-treated CLL. The method was immunoSEQ multiplex PCR; TCRdb's version includes in-frame clones alone and lacks a portion of them. Here the sample spans 130,000 or so clones, approximately 81% being singletons. The sequencing used PBMCs, collected after 24 months of ibrutinib treatment. The receptors here all came from a human donor with chronic lymphocytic leukemia. CDR3s include the opening cysteine and the closing phenylalanine or tryptophan. The D gene is left open where the match is weak. Clone size is shown for a subset of rows, as once, few, many or a class of expanded clone.

TRBV28	TRBJ2-6	NA	NA	CASSLTRTGGNSGANVLTF	TGTGCCAGCAGTTTAACCAGGACAGGAGGGAACTCTGGGGCCAACGTCCTGACTTTC
TRBV7-2	TRBJ2-2	NA	NA	CASSPVVGLGTGELFF	TGTGCCAGCAGCCCTGTGGTCGGGCTCGGCACCGGGGAGCTGTTTTTT
TRBV5-1	TRBJ2-2	NA	NA	CASRVPNTGELFF	TGCGCCAGCAGGGTCCCGAACACCGGGGAGCTGTTTTTT
TRBV18	TRBJ2-5	NA	TRBD2	CASSPPRQLAGVQETQYF	TGTGCCAGCTCACCACCGCGCCAACTAGCGGGGGTCCAAGAGACCCAGTACTTC
TRBV29-1	TRBJ2-7	NA	NA	CSALSGGNYEQYF	TGCAGCGCCCTAAGTGGCGGAAACTACGAGCAGTACTTC
TRBV5-1	TRBJ2-1	few	TRBD2	CASSSSRRGVSYNEQFF	TGCGCCAGCAGCTCCTCTCGGCGGGGGGTATCCTACAATGAGCAGTTCTTC
TRBV7-2	TRBJ2-7	NA	NA	CASSSRTDYEQYF	TGTGCCAGCAGCTCCCGGACGGACTACGAGCAGTACTTC
TRBV7-8	TRBJ1-2	NA	NA	CASSLALETANYGYTF	TGTGCCAGCAGCTTAGCGCTTGAGACAGCTAACTATGGCTACACCTTC
TRBV5-6	TRBJ1-1	NA	NA	CASSLVGGGTEAFF	TGTGCCAGCAGCTTGGTTGGGGGTGGAACTGAAGCTTTCTTT
TRBV6-4	TRBJ1-2	NA	TRBD1	CASSETGGTYGYTF	TGTGCCAGCAGCGAGACAGGGGGCACCTATGGCTACACCTTC
TRBV5-6	TRBJ2-3	NA	NA	CASTSGDTQYF	TGTGCCAGCACGTCAGGGGATACGCAGTATTTT
TRBV9	TRBJ2-3	NA	NA	CASSVEGGLHTDTQYF	TGTGCCAGCAGCGTAGAGGGGGGGCTCCACACAGATACGCAGTATTTT
TRBV18	TRBJ1-2	NA	TRBD1	CASSLLDRLSIYGYTF	TGTGCCAGCTCACTTTTGGACAGGCTCAGTATCTATGGCTACACCTTC
TRBV28	TRBJ2-1	once	TRBD2	CASSGTSGGNEQFF	TGTGCCAGCAGTGGGACTAGCGGGGGAAATGAGCAGTTCTTC
TRBV5-6	TRBJ1-6	NA	NA	CASSLGTPSSYNSPLHF	TGTGCCAGCAGCTTGGGGACCCCGAGCTCCTATAATTCACCCCTCCACTTT
TRBV7-9	TRBJ2-7	NA	TRBD1	CASIPGQNTYEQYF	TGTGCCAGCATCCCGGGACAGAACACCTACGAGCAGTACTTC
TRBV25-1	TRBJ2-5	NA	TRBD1	CASSRTGTQETQYF	TGTGCCAGCAGTCGGACAGGCACACAAGAGACCCAGTACTTC
TRBV5-1	TRBJ2-6	NA	NA	CASSFYGQGTFGANVLTF	TGCGCCAGCAGCTTTTACGGGCAGGGAACCTTCGGGGCCAACGTCCTGACTTTC
TRBV7-2	TRBJ2-3	NA	NA	CASSSMDTQYF	TGTGCCAGCAGCTCCATGGATACGCAGTATTTT
TRBV15	TRBJ2-4	NA	NA	CATSREVDKNIQYF	TGTGCCACCAGCAGGGAGGTGGATAAAAACATTCAGTACTTC
TRBV28	TRBJ2-7	NA	TRBD1	CASRTGGAYEQYF	TGTGCCAGCAGAACAGGGGGCGCGTACGAGCAGTACTTC
TRBV27	TRBJ1-2	NA	NA	CASSPQRGVGGYTF	TGTGCCAGCAGTCCCCAGCGGGGGGTGGGTGGCTACACCTTC
TRBV7-3	TRBJ2-7	NA	NA	CASSLSVMDEQYF	TGTGCCAGCAGCTTATCGGTCATGGACGAGCAGTACTTC
TRBV7-6	TRBJ1-2	NA	NA	CASSLGDGGAYGYTF	TGTGCCAGCAGCTTAGGGGACGGGGGGGCCTATGGCTACACCTTC
TRBV2	TRBJ2-7	NA	TRBD1	CASRTGVRSGEQYF	TGTGCCAGCAGGACAGGGGTTCGTAGTGGCGAGCAGTACTTC
TRBV6-6	TRBJ1-1	NA	NA	CASSLENTEAFF	TGTGCCAGCAGCCTAGAGAACACTGAAGCTTTCTTT
TRBV18	TRBJ1-1	NA	TRBD1	CASSPTGGPTEAFF	TGTGCCAGCTCACCAACAGGGGGCCCAACTGAAGCTTTCTTT
TRBV7-2	TRBJ2-1	once	NA	CASSLVPAGAPPNEQFF	TGTGCCAGCAGCTTAGTCCCCGCGGGCGCGCCCCCCAATGAGCAGTTCTTC
TRBV7-3	TRBJ2-7	few	NA	CASSLGDSPYEQYF	TGTGCCAGCAGCTTGGGCGACAGTCCCTACGAGCAGTACTTC
TRBV6-5	TRBJ1-2	NA	TRBD1	CASSYAPDRGDGYTF	TGTGCCAGCAGTTACGCACCTGACAGGGGGGATGGCTACACCTTC
TRBV19	TRBJ2-2	NA	NA	CASSIVGLGVTGELFF	TGTGCCAGTAGTATAGTGGGGTTGGGAGTCACCGGGGAGCTGTTTTTT
TRBV27	TRBJ2-7	NA	TRBD1	CASSRTGGAYEQYF	TGTGCCAGCAGTCGGACAGGGGGGGCCTACGAGCAGTACTTC
TRBV28	TRBJ1-2	NA	NA	CASSPTLDYGYTF	TGTGCCAGCAGCCCGACCCTCGACTATGGCTACACCTTC
TRBV28	TRBJ2-1	NA	NA	CASSSGQGHNEQFF	TGTGCCAGCAGTTCCGGGCAGGGTCACAATGAGCAGTTCTTC
TRBV5-1	TRBJ1-5	NA	TRBD1	CASSLEGQVGNQPQHF	TGCGCCAGCAGCTTGGAAGGACAGGTTGGCAATCAGCCCCAGCATTTT
TRBV5-4	TRBJ2-4	NA	TRBD1	CASSFYRGAKNIQYF	TGTGCCAGCAGCTTCTACAGGGGGGCCAAAAACATTCAGTACTTC
TRBV5-1	TRBJ1-6	NA	TRBD1	CASSSGTGGDSPLHF	TGCGCCAGCAGCAGCGGGACAGGGGGCGATTCACCCCTCCACTTT
TRBV2	TRBJ1-2	once	TRBD1	CASRDRDNYGYTF	TGTGCCAGCCGGGACAGGGATAACTATGGCTACACCTTC
TRBV4-3	TRBJ2-1	many	NA	CASSQDPGSLYNEQFF	TGCGCCAGCAGCCAAGACCCTGGCAGCCTGTACAATGAGCAGTTCTTC
TRBV5-1	TRBJ2-6	NA	NA	CASSGRRGNNFSGANVLTF	TGCGCCAGCAGCGGGCGCAGGGGCAACAACTTCTCTGGGGCCAACGTCCTGACTTTC
TRBV15	TRBJ1-3	NA	NA	CATSRVRGSGNTIYF	TGTGCCACCAGCAGAGTCAGGGGTTCTGGAAACACCATATATTTT
TRBV7-9	TRBJ2-5	NA	NA	CASDPGLKETQYF	TGTGCCAGCGATCCGGGACTGAAAGAGACCCAGTACTTC
TRBV7-3	TRBJ2-2	NA	NA	CASSLENTGELFF	TGTGCCAGCAGCTTAGAGAACACCGGGGAGCTGTTTTTT
TRBV6-1	TRBJ2-1	NA	NA	CASSEWYRVANEQFF	TGTGCCAGCAGTGAATGGTACAGGGTTGCCAATGAGCAGTTCTTC
TRBV2	TRBJ2-7	NA	TRBD1	CAKGTELTLQYF	TGTGCCAAAGGGACAGAACTTACTTTGCAGTACTTC
TRBV30	TRBJ1-1	few	NA	CAWVQTEAFF	TGTGCCTGGGTACAAACTGAAGCTTTCTTT
TRBV7-9	TRBJ2-1	NA	NA	CASSSVLRGTEQFF	TGTGCCAGCAGCTCCGTTTTACGGGGGACTGAGCAGTTCTTC
TRBV23-1	TRBJ1-2	NA	TRBD1	CASSQVGTGYRGYTF	TGCGCCAGCAGTCAAGTCGGGACAGGGTATCGTGGCTACACCTTC
TRBV7-3	TRBJ1-1	once	NA	CASSLMGWNTEAFF	TGTGCCAGCAGCTTAATGGGGTGGAACACTGAAGCTTTCTTT
TRBV7-2	TRBJ2-1	NA	TRBD2	CASSLDLAGIYEQFF	TGTGCCAGCAGCTTAGATCTAGCGGGTATCTATGAGCAGTTCTTC
TRBV4-2	TRBJ2-1	NA	NA	CASSQDRAPYNEQFF	TGTGCCAGCAGCCAAGATAGAGCTCCCTACAATGAGCAGTTCTTC
TRBV4-2	TRBJ1-3	once	TRBD1	CASSQATGGPGNTIYF	TGTGCCAGCAGCCAAGCTACAGGGGGCCCTGGAAACACCATATATTTT
TRBV5-1	TRBJ2-2	NA	NA	CASSLDSSPSNTGELFF	TGCGCCAGCAGCTTGGACTCTTCACCATCGAACACCGGGGAGCTGTTTTTT
TRBV4-1	TRBJ2-1	once	TRBD1	CASSQVGQGFDEQFF	TGCGCCAGCAGCCAAGTGGGACAGGGGTTCGATGAGCAGTTCTTC
TRBV7-2	TRBJ2-3	once	NA	CASSRYTDTQYF	TGTGCCAGCAGCCGATACACAGATACGCAGTATTTT